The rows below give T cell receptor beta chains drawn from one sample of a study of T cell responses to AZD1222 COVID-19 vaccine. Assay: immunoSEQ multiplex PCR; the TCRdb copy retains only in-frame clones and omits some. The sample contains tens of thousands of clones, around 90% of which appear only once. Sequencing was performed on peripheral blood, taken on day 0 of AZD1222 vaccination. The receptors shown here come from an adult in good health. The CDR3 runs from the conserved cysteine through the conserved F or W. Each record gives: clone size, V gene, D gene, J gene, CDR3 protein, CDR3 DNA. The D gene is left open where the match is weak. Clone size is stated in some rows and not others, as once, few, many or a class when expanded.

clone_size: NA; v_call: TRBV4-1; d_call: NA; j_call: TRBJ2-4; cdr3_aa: CASSQGGSTKNIQYF; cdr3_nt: TGCGCCAGCAGCCAAGGGGGCAGCACCAAAAACATTCAGTACTTC
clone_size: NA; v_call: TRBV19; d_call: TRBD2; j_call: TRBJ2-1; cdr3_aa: CASRNSGTVSNEQFF; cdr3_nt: TGTGCCAGTAGGAATAGCGGGACTGTCTCCAATGAGCAGTTCTTC
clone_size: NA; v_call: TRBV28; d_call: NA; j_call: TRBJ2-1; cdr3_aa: CASTLTTSSYNEQFF; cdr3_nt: TGTGCCAGCACTTTGACTACTAGCTCCTACAATGAGCAGTTCTTC
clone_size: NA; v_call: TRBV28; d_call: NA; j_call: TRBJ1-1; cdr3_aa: CASIGTGNTEAFF; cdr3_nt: TGTGCCAGCATAGGGACCGGGAACACTGAAGCTTTCTTT
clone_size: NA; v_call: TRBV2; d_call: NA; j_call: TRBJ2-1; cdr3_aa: CASTYLQGNEQFF; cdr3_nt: TGTGCCAGCACCTACCTACAGGGCAATGAGCAGTTCTTC
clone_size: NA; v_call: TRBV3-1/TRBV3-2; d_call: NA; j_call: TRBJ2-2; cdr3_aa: CASSPALVHTGELFF; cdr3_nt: TGTGCCAGCAGCCCCGCTCTAGTGCACACCGGGGAGCTGTTTTTT
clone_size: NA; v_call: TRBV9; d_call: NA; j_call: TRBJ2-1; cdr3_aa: CASSLGLSNEQFF; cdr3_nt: TGTGCCAGCTCTTTAGGACTGTCTAATGAGCAGTTCTTC
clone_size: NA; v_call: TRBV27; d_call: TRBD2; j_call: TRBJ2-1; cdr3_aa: CASSLGTSGNNEQFF; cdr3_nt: TGTGCCAGCAGTTTAGGGACTAGCGGAAACAATGAGCAGTTCTTC
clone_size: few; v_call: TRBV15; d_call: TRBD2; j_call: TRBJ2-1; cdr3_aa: CATSKREINEQFF; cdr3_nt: TGTGCCACCAGCAAGCGGGAGATTAATGAGCAGTTCTTC
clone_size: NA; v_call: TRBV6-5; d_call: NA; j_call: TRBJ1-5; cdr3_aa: CASSPRVAEDQPQHF; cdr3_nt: TGTGCCAGCAGTCCTAGGGTAGCTGAGGATCAGCCCCAGCATTTT
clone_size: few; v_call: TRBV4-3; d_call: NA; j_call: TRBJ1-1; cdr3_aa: CASSPRGRANTEAFF; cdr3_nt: TGCGCCAGCAGCCCGCGGGGACGGGCGAACACTGAAGCTTTCTTT
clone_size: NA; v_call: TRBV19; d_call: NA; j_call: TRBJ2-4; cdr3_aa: CASSIKGSKNIQYF; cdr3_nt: TGTGCCAGTAGTATAAAAGGTTCCAAAAACATTCAGTACTTC
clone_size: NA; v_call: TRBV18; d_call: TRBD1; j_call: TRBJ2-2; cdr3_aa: CASSSGQGNTGELFF; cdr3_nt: TGTGCCAGCTCATCCGGACAGGGTAACACCGGGGAGCTGTTTTTT
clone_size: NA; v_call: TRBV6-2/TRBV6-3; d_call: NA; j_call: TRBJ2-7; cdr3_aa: CASSPTGVQYEQYF; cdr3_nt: TGTGCCAGCAGTCCAACGGGAGTACAATACGAGCAGTACTTC
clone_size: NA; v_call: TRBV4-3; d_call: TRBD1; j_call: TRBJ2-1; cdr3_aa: CASSPGQGDNEQFF; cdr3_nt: TGCGCCAGCAGCCCGGGACAGGGCGACAATGAGCAGTTCTTC
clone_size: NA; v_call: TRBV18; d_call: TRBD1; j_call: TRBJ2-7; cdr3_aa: CASSPGQGIYEQYF; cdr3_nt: TGTGCCAGCTCACCGGGACAGGGGATTTACGAGCAGTACTTC
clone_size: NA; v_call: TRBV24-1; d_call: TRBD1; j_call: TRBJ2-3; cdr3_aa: CAAQGSGTDTQYF; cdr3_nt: TGTGCCGCACAGGGGAGTGGCACAGATACGCAGTATTTT